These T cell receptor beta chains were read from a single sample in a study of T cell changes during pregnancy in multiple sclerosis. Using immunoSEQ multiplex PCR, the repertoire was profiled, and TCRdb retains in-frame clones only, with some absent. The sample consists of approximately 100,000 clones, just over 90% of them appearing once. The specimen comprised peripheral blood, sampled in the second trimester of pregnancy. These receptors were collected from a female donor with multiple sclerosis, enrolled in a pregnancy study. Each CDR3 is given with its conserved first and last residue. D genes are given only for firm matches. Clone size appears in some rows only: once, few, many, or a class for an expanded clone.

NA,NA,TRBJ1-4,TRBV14,CASSKRPGATNEKLFF,TGTGCCAGCAGCAAGCGGCCGGGAGCGACTAATGAAAAACTGTTTTTT
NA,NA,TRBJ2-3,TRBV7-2,CASSLDQGSDTQYF,TGTGCCAGCAGCTTAGATCAGGGTTCAGATACGCAGTATTTT
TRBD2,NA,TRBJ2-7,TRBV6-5,CASKSSGSPYEQYF,TGTGCCAGCAAATCTAGCGGGAGCCCCTACGAGCAGTACTTC
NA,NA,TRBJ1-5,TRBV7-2,CASSLIFTEPQHF,TGTGCCAGCAGCTTGATATTTACAGAACCCCAGCATTTT
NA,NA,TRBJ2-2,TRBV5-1,CASSPGQFANTGELFF,TGCGCCAGCAGCCCCGGACAGTTCGCGAACACCGGGGAGCTGTTTTTT
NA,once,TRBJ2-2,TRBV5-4,CASSSGKGESTGELFF,TGTGCCAGCAGCTCAGGAAAGGGGGAGAGCACCGGGGAGCTGTTTTTT
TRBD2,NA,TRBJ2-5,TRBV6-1,CASSPRGGSQETQYF,TGTGCCAGCAGCCCCCGGGGAGGGAGCCAAGAGACCCAGTACTTC
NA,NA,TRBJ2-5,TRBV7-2,CASSLIGLRETQYF,TGTGCCAGCAGTCTCATCGGACTGCGGGAGACCCAGTACTTC
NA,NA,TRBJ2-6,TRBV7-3,CASSYPRSVGANVLTF,TGTGCCAGCAGCTACCCCCGGTCTGTGGGGGCCAACGTCCTGACTTTC
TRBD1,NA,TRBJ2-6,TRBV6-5,CASSYLRQGGANVLTF,TGTGCCAGCAGTTACTTGCGACAGGGCGGGGCCAACGTCCTGACTTTC
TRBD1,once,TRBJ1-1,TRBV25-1,CASSHLGQTNTEAFF,TGTGCCAGCAGCCATTTGGGACAGACGAACACTGAAGCTTTCTTT
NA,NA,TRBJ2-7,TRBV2,CASSFSPEQYF,TGTGCCAGCAGTTTCTCCCCTGAGCAGTACTTC
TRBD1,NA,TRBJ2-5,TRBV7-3,CASSPTGGGETQYF,TGTGCCAGCAGCCCGACAGGGGGCGGAGAGACCCAGTACTTC
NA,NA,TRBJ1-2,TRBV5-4,CASSLDPAEPGANYGYTF,TGTGCCAGCAGCTTGGATCCGGCGGAGCCGGGAGCTAACTATGGCTACACCTTC
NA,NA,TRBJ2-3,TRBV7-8,CASSLAVGTDTQYF,TGTGCCAGCAGCTTAGCGGTAGGCACAGATACGCAGTATTTT
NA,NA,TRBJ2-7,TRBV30,CATDATYSSYEQYF,TGTGCCACGGATGCGACATATAGCTCCTACGAGCAGTACTTC
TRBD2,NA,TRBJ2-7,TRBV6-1,CATSPTSGRSREQYF,TGTGCCACCTCACCTACTAGCGGGAGATCGCGGGAGCAGTACTTC
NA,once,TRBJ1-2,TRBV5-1,CASSLAARQSDGYTF,TGCGCCAGCAGCTTGGCCGCCCGTCAGAGCGATGGCTACACCTTC
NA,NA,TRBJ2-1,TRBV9,CASNGGGDEQFF,TGTGCCAGCAATGGCGGAGGCGATGAGCAGTTCTTC
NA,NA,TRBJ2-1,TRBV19,CASSIGSGYNEQFF,TGTGCCAGTAGTATTGGTAGCGGATACAATGAGCAGTTCTTC
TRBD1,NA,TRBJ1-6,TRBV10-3,CAISDLGTGYDSPLHF,TGTGCCATCAGTGACTTGGGGACAGGGTATGATTCACCCCTCCACTTT
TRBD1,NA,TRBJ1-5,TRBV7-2,CASSVTGVGNQPQHF,TGTGCCAGCAGCGTAACAGGGGTGGGCAATCAGCCCCAGCATTTT
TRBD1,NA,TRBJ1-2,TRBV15,CATSRPGTGNHGYTF,TGTGCCACCAGCAGGCCCGGGACAGGGAACCATGGCTACACCTTC
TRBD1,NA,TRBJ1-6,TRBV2,CASRLRGLIDNSPLHF,TGTGCCAGCAGACTCAGGGGGCTAATAGATAATTCACCCCTCCACTTT
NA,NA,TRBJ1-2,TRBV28,CATTGSSYGYTF,TGTGCCACCACGGGGTCTAGCTATGGCTACACCTTC
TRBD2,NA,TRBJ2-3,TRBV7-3,CASSLMRGADTQYF,TGTGCCAGCAGCTTAATGCGGGGGGCAGATACGCAGTATTTT
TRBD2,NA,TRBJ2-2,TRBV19,CAIPFSGSSGGYTGELFF,TGTGCCATCCCCTTTAGCGGGAGTTCGGGCGGATACACCGGGGAGCTGTTTTTT
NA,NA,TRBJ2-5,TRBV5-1,CASSLGAGQETQYF,TGCGCCAGCAGCTTGGGGGCAGGGCAAGAGACCCAGTACTTC